This T cell receptor (beta chain) derives from a study of OX40 agonist ivuxolimab in advanced cancers. Study-level information: Patients with hepatocellular carcinoma, melanoma, renal cell or head and neck cancer made up the dose-escalation patients. Study results and caveats: Some patients without response likewise showed low normalized clonal expansion. Relative to CD4+ cells, CD8+ T cells on average had more expanded clones.

The CDR3 runs to 15 residues. Trimming cost V 2 bases and J 1 base, with 12 bases left between them. Using immunoSEQ multiplex PCR, the repertoire was profiled, and TCRdb retains in-frame clones only, with some absent. This sample has under 65,000 clones, with approximately 90% found just once. Concerning this clone: The antigen remains undetermined.

The material sequenced was CD4+ or CD8+ T cells sorted from blood, taken in a trial of the OX40 agonist ivuxolimab. This chain links TRBV23-1 with TRBJ2-7; D is uncertain. Being an ORF, TRBV23-1 has a function that is uncertain. The receptor comes from an adult with an advanced solid tumor such as melanoma, head and neck, liver or kidney cancer. The CDR3 DNA is TGCGCCAGCAGTCAAGGAGATAGTAAATCCTACGAGCAGTACTTC. It translates to CASSQGDSKSYEQYF.